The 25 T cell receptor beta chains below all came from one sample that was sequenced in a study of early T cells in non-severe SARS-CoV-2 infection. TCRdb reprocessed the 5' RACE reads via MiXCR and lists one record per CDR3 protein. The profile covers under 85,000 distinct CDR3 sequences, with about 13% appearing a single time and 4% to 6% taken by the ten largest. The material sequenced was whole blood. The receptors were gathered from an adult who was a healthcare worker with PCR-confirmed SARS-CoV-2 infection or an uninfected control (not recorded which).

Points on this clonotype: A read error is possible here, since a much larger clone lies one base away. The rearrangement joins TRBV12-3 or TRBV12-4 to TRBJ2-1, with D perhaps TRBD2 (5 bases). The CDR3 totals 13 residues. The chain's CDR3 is CASGLSGFNEQFF. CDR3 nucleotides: TGTGCCAGCGGTTTATCGGGATTCAATGAGCAGTTCTTC.

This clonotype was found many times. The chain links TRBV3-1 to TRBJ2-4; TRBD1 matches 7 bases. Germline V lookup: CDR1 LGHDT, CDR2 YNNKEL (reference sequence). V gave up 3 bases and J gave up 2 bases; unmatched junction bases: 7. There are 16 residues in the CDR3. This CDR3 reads CASSHYPTGTKNIQYF. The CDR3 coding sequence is TGTGCCAGCAGCCACTATCCGACAGGGACCAAAAACATTCAGTACTTC. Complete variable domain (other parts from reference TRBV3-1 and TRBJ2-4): DTAVSQTPKYLVTQMGNDKSIKCEQNLGHDTMYWYKQDSKKFLKIMFSYNNKELIINETVPNRFSPKSPDKAHLNLHINSLELGDSAVYFCASSHYPTGTKNIQYFGAGTRLSVL.

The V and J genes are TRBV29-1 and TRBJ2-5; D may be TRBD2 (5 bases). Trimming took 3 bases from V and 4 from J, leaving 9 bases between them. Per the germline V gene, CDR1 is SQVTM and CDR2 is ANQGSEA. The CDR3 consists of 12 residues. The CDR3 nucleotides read TGCAGCGTTGATTCTGGAGGAGAGACCCAGTACTTC. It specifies CSVDSGGETQYF.

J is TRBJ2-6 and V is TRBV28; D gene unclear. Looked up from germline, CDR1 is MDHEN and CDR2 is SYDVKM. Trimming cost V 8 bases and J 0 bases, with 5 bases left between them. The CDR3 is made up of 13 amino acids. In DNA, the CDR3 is TGTGCCAGCCTCAGCTCTGGGGCCAACGTCCTGACTTTC. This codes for CASLSSGANVLTF.

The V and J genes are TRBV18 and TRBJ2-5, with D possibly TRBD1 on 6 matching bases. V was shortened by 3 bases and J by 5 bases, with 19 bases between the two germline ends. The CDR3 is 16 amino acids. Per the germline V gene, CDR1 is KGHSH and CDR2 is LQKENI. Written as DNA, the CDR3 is TGTGCCAGCTCACCGGCATTAAGGACAGCCGGCGAGACCCAGTACTTC. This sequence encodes CASSPALRTAGETQYF.

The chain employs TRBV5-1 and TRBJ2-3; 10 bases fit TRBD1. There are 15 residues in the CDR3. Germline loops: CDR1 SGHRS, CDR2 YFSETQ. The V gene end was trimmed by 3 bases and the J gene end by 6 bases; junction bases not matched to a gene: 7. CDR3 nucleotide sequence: TGCGCCAGCAGCTCCCGGGACAGGGGTAGGGATACGCAGTATTTT. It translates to CASSSRDRGRDTQYF. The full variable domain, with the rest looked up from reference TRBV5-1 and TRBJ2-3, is KAGVTQTPRYLIKTRGQQVTLSCSPISGHRSVSWYQQTPGQGLQFLFEYFSETQRNKGNFPGRFSGRQFSNSRSEMNVSTLELGDSALYLCASSSRDRGRDTQYFGPGTRLTVL.

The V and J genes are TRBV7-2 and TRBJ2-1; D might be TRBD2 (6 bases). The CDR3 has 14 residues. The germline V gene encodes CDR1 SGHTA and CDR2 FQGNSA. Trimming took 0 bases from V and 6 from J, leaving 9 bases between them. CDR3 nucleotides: TGTGCCAGCAGCTTAGCGCGGGGCGGCAATGAGCAGTTCTTC. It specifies CASSLARGGNEQFF.

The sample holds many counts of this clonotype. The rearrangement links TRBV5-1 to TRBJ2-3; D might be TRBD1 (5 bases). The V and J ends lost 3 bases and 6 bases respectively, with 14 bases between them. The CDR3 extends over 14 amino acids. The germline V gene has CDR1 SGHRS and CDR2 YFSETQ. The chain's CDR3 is CASSSPARVDTQYF. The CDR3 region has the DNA TGCGCCAGCAGCTCTCCAGCCAGGGTTGATACGCAGTATTTT.

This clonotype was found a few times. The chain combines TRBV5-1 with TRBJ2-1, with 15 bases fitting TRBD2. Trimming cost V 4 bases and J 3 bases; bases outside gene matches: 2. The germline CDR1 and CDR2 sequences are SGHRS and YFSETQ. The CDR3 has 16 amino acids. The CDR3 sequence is CASSMGLAGGYNEQFF. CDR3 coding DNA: TGCGCCAGCAGCATGGGACTAGCGGGGGGCTACAATGAGCAGTTCTTC.

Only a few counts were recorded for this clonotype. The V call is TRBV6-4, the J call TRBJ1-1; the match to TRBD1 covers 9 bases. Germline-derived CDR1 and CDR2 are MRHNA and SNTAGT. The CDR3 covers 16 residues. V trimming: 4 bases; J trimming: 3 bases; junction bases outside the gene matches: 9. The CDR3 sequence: CASSASGTGYDTEAFF. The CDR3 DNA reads TGTGCCAGCAGTGCCTCCGGGACAGGGTACGACACTGAAGCTTTCTTT.

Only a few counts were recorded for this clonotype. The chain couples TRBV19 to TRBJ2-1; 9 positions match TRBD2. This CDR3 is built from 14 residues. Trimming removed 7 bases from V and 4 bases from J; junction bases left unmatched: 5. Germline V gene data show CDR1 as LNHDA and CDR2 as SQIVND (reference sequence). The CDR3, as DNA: TGTGCCAGTAACCCGCGGGAGGGGTACAATGAGCAGTTCTTC. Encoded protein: CASNPREGYNEQFF.

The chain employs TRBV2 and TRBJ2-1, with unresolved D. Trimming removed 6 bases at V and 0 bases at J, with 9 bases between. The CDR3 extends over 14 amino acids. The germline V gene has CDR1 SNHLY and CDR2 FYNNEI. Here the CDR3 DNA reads TGTGCCAGCAGGAAGTATAGCTCCTACAATGAGCAGTTCTTC. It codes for CASRKYSSYNEQFF.

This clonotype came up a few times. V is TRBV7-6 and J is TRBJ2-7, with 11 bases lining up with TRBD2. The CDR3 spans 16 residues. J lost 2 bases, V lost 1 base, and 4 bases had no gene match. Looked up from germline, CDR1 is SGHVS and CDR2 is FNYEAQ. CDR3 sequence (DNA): TGTGCCAGCAGCTTAGGCGTAGCGGGAGGGCCCTACGAGCAGTACTTC. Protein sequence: CASSLGVAGGPYEQYF.

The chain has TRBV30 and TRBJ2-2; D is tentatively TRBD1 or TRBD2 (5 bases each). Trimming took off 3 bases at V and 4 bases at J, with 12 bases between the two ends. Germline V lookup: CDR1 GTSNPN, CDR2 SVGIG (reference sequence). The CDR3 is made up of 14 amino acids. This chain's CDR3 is CAWRPQGVTGELFF. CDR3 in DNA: TGTGCCTGGAGGCCCCAGGGAGTCACCGGGGAGCTGTTTTTT. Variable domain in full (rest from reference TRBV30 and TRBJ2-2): SQTIHQWPATLVQPVGSPLSLECTVEGTSNPNLYWYRQAAGRGLQLLFYSVGIGQISSEVPQNLSASRPQDRQFILSSKKLLLSDSGFYLCAWRPQGVTGELFFGEGSRLTVL.

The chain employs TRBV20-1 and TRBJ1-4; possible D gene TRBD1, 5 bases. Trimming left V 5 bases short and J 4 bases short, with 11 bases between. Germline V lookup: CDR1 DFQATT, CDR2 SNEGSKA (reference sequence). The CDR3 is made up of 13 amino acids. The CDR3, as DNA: TGCAGTGCTGGGGCAGGGTTTAATGAAAAACTGTTTTTT. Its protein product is CSAGAGFNEKLFF.

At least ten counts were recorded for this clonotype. The CDR3 nucleotides are TGTGCCAGCAGCAGGGAATACACTAAGCCTCAGCCCCAGCATTTT. This gives the protein CASSREYTKPQPQHF. This chain links TRBV21-1 with TRBJ1-5. TRBV21-1 is an annotated pseudogene. The CDR3 is made up of 15 amino acids.

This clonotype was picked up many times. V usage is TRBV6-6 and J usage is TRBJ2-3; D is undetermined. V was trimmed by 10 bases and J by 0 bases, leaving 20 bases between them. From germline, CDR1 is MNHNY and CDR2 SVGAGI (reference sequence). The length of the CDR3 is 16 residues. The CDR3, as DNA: TGTGCCACTTTCTCGGTGGGGATAAGTAGCACAGATACGCAGTATTTT. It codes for CATFSVGISSTDTQYF.

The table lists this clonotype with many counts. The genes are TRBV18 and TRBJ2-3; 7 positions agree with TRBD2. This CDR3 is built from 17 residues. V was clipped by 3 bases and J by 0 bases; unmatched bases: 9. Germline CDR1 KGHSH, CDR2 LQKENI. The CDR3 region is CASSPAKRGLSTDTQYF. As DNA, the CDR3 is TGTGCCAGCTCACCGGCTAAGCGGGGCCTAAGCACAGATACGCAGTATTTT.

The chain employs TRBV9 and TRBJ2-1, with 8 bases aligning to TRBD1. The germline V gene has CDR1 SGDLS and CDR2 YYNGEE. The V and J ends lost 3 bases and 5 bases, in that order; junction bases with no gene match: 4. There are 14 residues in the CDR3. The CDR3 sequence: CASSAGQGDNEQFF. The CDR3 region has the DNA TGTGCCAGCAGCGCCGGACAGGGTGACAATGAGCAGTTCTTC. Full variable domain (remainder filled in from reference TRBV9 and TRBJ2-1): DSGVTQTPKHLITATGQRVTLRCSPRSGDLSVYWYQQSLDQGLQFLIQYYNGEERAKGNILERFSAQQFPDLHSELNLSSLELGDSALYFCASSAGQGDNEQFFGPGTRLTVL.

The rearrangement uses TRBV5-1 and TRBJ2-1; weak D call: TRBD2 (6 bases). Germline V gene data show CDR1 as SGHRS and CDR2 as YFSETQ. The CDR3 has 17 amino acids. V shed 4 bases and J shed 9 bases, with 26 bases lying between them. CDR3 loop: CASSERATRRSKGEQFF. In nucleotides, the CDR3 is TGCGCCAGCAGCGAAAGAGCGACTAGACGAAGTAAAGGTGAGCAGTTCTTC.

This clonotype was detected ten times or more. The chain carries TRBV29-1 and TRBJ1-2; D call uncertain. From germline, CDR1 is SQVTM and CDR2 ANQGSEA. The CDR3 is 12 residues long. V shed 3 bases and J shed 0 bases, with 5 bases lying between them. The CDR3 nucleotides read TGCAGCGTTGAGTCATCTAACTATGGCTACACCTTC. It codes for CSVESSNYGYTF.

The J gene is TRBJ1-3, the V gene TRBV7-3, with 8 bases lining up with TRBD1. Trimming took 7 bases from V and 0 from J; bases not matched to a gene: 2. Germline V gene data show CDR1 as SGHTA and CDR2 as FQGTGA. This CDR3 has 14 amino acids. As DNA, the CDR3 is TGTGCCAGCATTGACAGGGGCTCTGGAAACACCATATATTTT. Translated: CASIDRGSGNTIYF.

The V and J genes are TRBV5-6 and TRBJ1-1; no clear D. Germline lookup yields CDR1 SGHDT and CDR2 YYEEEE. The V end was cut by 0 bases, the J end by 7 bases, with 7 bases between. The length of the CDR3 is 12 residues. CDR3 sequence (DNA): TGTGCCAGCAGCTTGGTCTACGGTGAAGCTTTCTTT. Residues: CASSLVYGEAFF.

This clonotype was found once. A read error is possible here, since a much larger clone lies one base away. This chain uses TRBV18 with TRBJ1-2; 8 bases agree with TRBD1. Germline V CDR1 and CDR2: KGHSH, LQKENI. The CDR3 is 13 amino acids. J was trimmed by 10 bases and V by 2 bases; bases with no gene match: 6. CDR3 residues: CASSPTGGDDYTF. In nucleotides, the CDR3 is TGTGCCAGCTCACCAACAGGGGGTGATGACTACACCTTC.

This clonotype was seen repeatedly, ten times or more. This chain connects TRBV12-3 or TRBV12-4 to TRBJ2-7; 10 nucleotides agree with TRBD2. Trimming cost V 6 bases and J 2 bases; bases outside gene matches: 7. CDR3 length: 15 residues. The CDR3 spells CASSPTTSGAYEQYF. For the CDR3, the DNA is TGTGCCAGCAGCCCCACTACTAGCGGGGCCTACGAGCAGTACTTC.